The next 4 T cell receptor beta chains were all read from a single sample in a study of tumor-infiltrating lymphocytes in localized non-small cell lung cancer. Produced via immunoSEQ multiplex PCR; TCRdb's table is partial and in-frame only. The sample lists 5,500 to 7,500 clones, around 66% seen once, with around 15% in the top ten. The specimen sequenced was uninvolved lung tissue not adjacent to the tumor. These receptor sequences come from a human donor with non-small cell lung cancer.

The rearrangement joins TRBV7-3 to TRBJ2-7, with D uncertain. Germline CDR1 reads SGHTA; CDR2 reads FQGTGA. This CDR3 is 13 amino acids long. V shed 5 bases and J shed 5 bases, with 13 bases lying between them. This CDR3 is CASSPTVDHEQYF. The DNA for the CDR3 is TGTGCCAGCAGCCCCACCGTGGACCACGAGCAGTACTTC.

Written as DNA, the CDR3 is TGTGCCTGGCAGAAGCCCCGACAGGGGGCAAACACAGATACGCAGTATTTT. Translated: CAWQKPRQGANTDTQYF. The rearrangement uses TRBV30 and TRBJ2-3; 10 bases agree with TRBD1. V trimming: 5 bases; J trimming: 2 bases; junction bases outside the gene matches: 13. The length of the CDR3 is 17 residues. Germline V gene data show CDR1 as GTSNPN and CDR2 as SVGIG (reference sequence).

V is TRBV7-2 and J is TRBJ2-7; 11 nucleotides agree with TRBD2. V dropped 5 bases and J dropped 6; count of bases not matched to a gene: 9. The germline CDR1 and CDR2 sequences are SGHTA and FQGNSA. The CDR3 consists of 15 residues. CDR3 region: CASSLQLAGVGEQYF. In nucleotides, the CDR3 is TGTGCCAGCAGCCTACAACTAGCGGGAGTAGGCGAGCAGTACTTC. The entire variable domain, with the rest obtained from reference TRBV7-2 and TRBJ2-7, is as follows: GAGVSQSPSNKVTEKGKDVELRCDPISGHTALYWYRQSLGQGLEFLIYFQGNSAPDKSGLPSDRFSAERTGGSVSTLTIQRTQQEDSAVYLCASSLQLAGVGEQYFGPGTRLTVT.

This clone came up a few times. The chain carries TRBV6-4 and TRBJ2-1, with 7 bases identical to TRBD2. This CDR3 spans 16 amino acids. V was clipped by 0 bases and J by 0 bases; unmatched bases: 2. Germline CDR1 and CDR2: MRHNA and SNTAGT. Written as DNA, the CDR3 is TGTGCCAGCAGTGACTCGGGCGGGAGCTCCTACAATGAGCAGTTCTTC. It is translated as CASSDSGGSSYNEQFF.